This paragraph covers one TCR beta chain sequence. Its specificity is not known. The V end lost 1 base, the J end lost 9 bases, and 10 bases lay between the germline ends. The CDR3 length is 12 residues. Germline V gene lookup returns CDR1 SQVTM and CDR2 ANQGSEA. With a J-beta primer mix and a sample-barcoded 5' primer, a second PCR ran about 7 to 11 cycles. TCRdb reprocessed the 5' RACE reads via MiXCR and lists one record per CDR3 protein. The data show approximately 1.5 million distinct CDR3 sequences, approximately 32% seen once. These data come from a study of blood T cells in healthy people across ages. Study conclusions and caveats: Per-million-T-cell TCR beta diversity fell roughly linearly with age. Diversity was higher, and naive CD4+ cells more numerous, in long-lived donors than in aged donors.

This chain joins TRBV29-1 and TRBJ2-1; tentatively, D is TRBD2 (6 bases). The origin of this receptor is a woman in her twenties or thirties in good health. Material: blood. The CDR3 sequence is CSVEVKLAEQFF. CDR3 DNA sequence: TGCAGCGTTGAAGTGAAACTAGCTGAGCAGTTCTTC.